The 5 T cell receptor beta chains reported below all come from one sample, sequenced in a study of OX40 agonist ivuxolimab in advanced cancers. Receptor amplification or capture employed the immunoSEQ multiplex PCR assay. As stored in TCRdb, this immuneACCESS dataset retains in-frame rearrangements with V and J assigned. A fraction of the clones does not appear; measured against another copy, unresolved V genes explain less than half of the discrepancy, and the remainder lacks a known reason. In all, the sample holds tens of thousands of clones, and roughly nine tenths of those were seen once. Of the sample, about 14% falls within the top ten clones. Sequences were derived from CD4+ or CD8+ T cells sorted from blood, sampled in a trial of the OX40 agonist ivuxolimab. The receptors come from an adult with an advanced solid tumor such as melanoma, head and neck, liver or kidney cancer.

The chain couples TRBV10-3 to TRBJ2-1, with D perhaps being TRBD1 or TRBD2 (5 bases each). V lost 6 bases, J lost 1 base, and 13 bases lay in between. Germline CDR1 is ENHRY and CDR2 is SYGVKD. The CDR3 is 15 residues long. CDR3 sequence (DNA): TGTGCCATCAGGGACGGGACCGATTCCTACAATGAGCAGTTCTTC. Translating it yields CAIRDGTDSYNEQFF.

V is TRBV28 and J is TRBJ2-1; 10 bases align to TRBD2. This CDR3 comprises 15 residues. CDR1 and CDR2 from the germline V gene are MDHEN and SYDVKM. With 2 bases clipped from V and 5 bases from J, the junction kept 3 bases outside the gene matches. CDR3: CASSLGTSANNEQFF. The CDR3 DNA follows: TGTGCCAGCAGTTTAGGGACTAGCGCTAACAATGAGCAGTTCTTC.

The chain uses TRBV19 and TRBJ1-1; D not certain. Germline CDR1 is LNHDA and CDR2 is SQIVND (reference sequence). The CDR3 runs to 13 residues. The germline V and J ends were trimmed by 0 bases and 5 bases, with 7 bases remaining between them. CDR3 amino acids: CASSIEVWTEAFF. DNA of the CDR3: TGTGCCAGTAGTATAGAGGTTTGGACTGAAGCTTTCTTT.

J is TRBJ2-2 and V is TRBV30, with D uncertain. V was pared by 7 bases and J by 0 bases, with 9 bases between. The CDR3 extends over 13 amino acids. Germline CDR1 is GTSNPN and CDR2 is SVGIG (reference sequence). CDR3 loop: CASVNTNTGELFF. CDR3 DNA sequence: TGTGCCTCGGTTAATACGAACACCGGGGAGCTGTTTTTT.

The CDR3 sequence: CASSLQPQETQYF. In DNA, the CDR3 is TGTGCCAGCAGTTTACAACCCCAAGAGACCCAGTACTTC. This chain uses TRBV28 with TRBJ2-5; D is uncertain. Germline CDR1 and CDR2: MDHEN and SYDVKM. CDR3 length: 13 residues. V was clipped by 2 bases and J by 1 base, with 5 bases between them. Full variable domain (rest looked up from reference TRBV28 and TRBJ2-5): DVKVTQSSRYLVKRTGEKVFLECVQDMDHENMFWYRQDPGLGLRLIYFSYDVKMKEKGDIPEGYSVSREKKERFSLILESASTNQTSMYLCASSLQPQETQYFGPGTRLLVL.